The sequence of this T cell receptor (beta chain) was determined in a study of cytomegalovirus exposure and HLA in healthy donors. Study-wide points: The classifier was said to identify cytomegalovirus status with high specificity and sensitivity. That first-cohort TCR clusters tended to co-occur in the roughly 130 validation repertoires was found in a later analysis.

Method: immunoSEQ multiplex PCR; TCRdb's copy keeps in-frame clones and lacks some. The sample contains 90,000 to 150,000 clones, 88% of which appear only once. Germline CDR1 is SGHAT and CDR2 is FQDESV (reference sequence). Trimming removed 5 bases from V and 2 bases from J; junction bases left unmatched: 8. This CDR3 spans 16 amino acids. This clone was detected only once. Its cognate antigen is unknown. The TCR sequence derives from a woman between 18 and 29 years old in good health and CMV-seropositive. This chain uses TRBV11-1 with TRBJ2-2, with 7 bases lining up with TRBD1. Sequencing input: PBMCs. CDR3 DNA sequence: TGTGCCAGCAGCCCGTCCGGGACAGAAAACACCGGGGAGCTGTTTTTT. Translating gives CASSPSGTENTGELFF.